The rows below give T cell receptor beta chains drawn from one sample of a study of T-cell memory formation after mild COVID-19. Via MiXCR, TCRdb re-called the 5' RACE reads, giving one row per CDR3 protein. The sample has 190,000 or so distinct CDR3 sequences, 20% to 25% seen once. The sample taken for sequencing was PBMCs or a T cell subset sorted from them (not recorded which). The source of these receptors is an adult woman who had mild COVID-19 (a few samples of this study predate the infection). Cell type and time point are not known. CDR3s include the opening cysteine and the closing phenylalanine or tryptophan. D genes are given only for firm matches. Size values are once, few and many counts, or a class for expanded clones, and some rows have none.

v_call	clone_size	j_call	d_call	cdr3_aa	cdr3_nt
TRBV5-1	few	TRBJ1-6	TRBD1	CASSWAGTGVVGNSPLHF	TGCGCCAGCAGCTGGGCCGGGACAGGGGTTGTAGGTAATTCACCCCTCCACTTT
TRBV29-1	-	TRBJ2-7	-	CSANGRDSSYEQYF	TGCAGCGCTAACGGCCGGGACTCGTCCTACGAGCAGTACTTC
TRBV20-1	many	TRBJ2-2	-	CSARSGDSDPRNTGELFF	TGCAGTGCTAGATCAGGTGACAGCGATCCCCGGAACACCGGGGAGCTGTTTTTT
TRBV30	-	TRBJ2-7	-	CAWSAPHREWTYEQYF	TGTGCCTGGAGTGCCCCGCACCGCGAATGGACCTACGAGCAGTACTTC
TRBV5-1	few	TRBJ2-7	TRBD1	CASNLDRGHYEQYF	TGCGCCAGCAACTTGGACAGGGGTCACTACGAGCAGTACTTC
TRBV7-2	-	TRBJ1-2	TRBD1	CASSSPGGKALEYGYTF	TGTGCCAGCAGCTCCCCAGGGGGAAAGGCCCTCGAATATGGCTACACCTTC
TRBV9	-	TRBJ2-1	TRBD2	CASSPGGSMNEQFF	TGTGCCAGCAGCCCAGGCGGGAGTATGAATGAGCAGTTCTTC
TRBV12-3/TRBV12-4	few	TRBJ2-5	-	CASSRGVAMETQYF	TGTGCCAGCAGTCGCGGGGTGGCGATGGAGACCCAGTACTTC
TRBV9	few	TRBJ2-5	-	CASSGREETQYF	TGTGCCAGCAGCGGGAGGGAAGAGACCCAGTACTTC
TRBV12-3/TRBV12-4	-	TRBJ1-1	TRBD1	CASRGGIGAFF	TGTGCCTCCAGGGGGGGAATTGGAGCTTTCTTT
TRBV24-1	few	TRBJ2-1	-	CATSDQRGNEQFF	TGTGCCACCAGTGATCAGAGGGGCAATGAGCAGTTCTTC
TRBV24-1	few	TRBJ2-1	-	CATGRGDEQFF	TGTGCCACCGGACGAGGGGATGAGCAGTTCTTC
TRBV12-3/TRBV12-4	-	TRBJ1-2	-	CASSPGGSAYGYTF	TGTGCCAGCAGCCCGGGGGGGTCAGCCTATGGCTACACCTTC
TRBV29-1	many	TRBJ2-3	-	CSVDGMGPTTDTQYF	TGCAGCGTTGATGGTATGGGCCCCACCACAGATACGCAGTATTTT
TRBV27	-	TRBJ1-1	-	CAISESMGRVTEAFF	TGTGCCATCAGTGAGTCGATGGGCAGGGTCACTGAAGCTTTCTTT
TRBV12-3/TRBV12-4	-	TRBJ2-3	-	CASSLEGSYRWIGTQYF	TGTGCCAGCAGTTTAGAGGGGAGTTACCGATGGATCGGTACGCAGTATTTT
TRBV10-3	-	TRBJ2-2	-	CASGTVNTGELFF	TGTGCCAGTGGGACGGTGAACACCGGGGAGCTGTTTTTT
TRBV27	few	TRBJ1-1	-	CASRGGEAIEAFF	TGTGCCAGCAGGGGGGGAGAGGCCATCGAAGCTTTCTTT
TRBV7-9	-	TRBJ2-3	TRBD2	CASSSFPGTSGTDTQYF	TGTGCCAGCAGCTCCTTCCCCGGGACTAGCGGCACAGATACGCAGTATTTT
TRBV5-1	-	TRBJ1-1	-	CDSSEGLEAFF	TGCGACAGCAGCGAGGGGCTTGAAGCTTTCTTT
TRBV5-6	few	TRBJ1-4	TRBD1	CASSRTGGEKLFF	TGTGCCAGCAGCAGGACAGGGGGCGAAAAACTGTTTTTT
TRBV4-1	-	TRBJ2-7	TRBD1	CASSRDREAYEQYF	TGCGCCAGCAGCCGGGACAGGGAGGCCTACGAGCAGTACTTC
TRBV18	-	TRBJ2-7	-	CASSPTTPGTVYYEQYF	TGTGCCAGCTCACCAACTACCCCCGGGACTGTATACTACGAGCAGTACTTC
TRBV29-1	-	TRBJ2-5	-	CSALLENQETQYF	TGCAGCGCCTTACTAGAGAACCAAGAGACCCAGTACTTC
TRBV12-3/TRBV12-4	-	TRBJ1-2	-	CASSPGRVRANYGYTF	TGTGCCAGCAGCCCCGGGAGGGTACGAGCTAACTATGGCTACACCTTC
TRBV14	-	TRBJ2-1	-	CASSQELGRVNEQFF	TGTGCCAGCAGCCAGGAGTTGGGCAGGGTGAATGAGCAGTTCTTC
TRBV30	-	TRBJ1-1	TRBD1	CAWSVTGGNTEAFF	TGTGCCTGGAGTGTGACAGGGGGAAACACTGAAGCTTTCTTT
TRBV4-3	-	TRBJ1-4	-	CASSQPLGGMGEKLFF	TGCGCCAGCAGCCAGCCTCTGGGGGGGATGGGCGAAAAACTGTTTTTT
TRBV7-6	few	TRBJ1-4	TRBD1	CASSLAALTGASEKLFF	TGTGCCAGCAGCTTAGCAGCCCTTACAGGGGCTTCGGAAAAACTGTTTTTT
TRBV7-6	few	TRBJ2-5	-	CASSLYTEETQYF	TGTGCCAGCAGCCTGTACACAGAAGAGACCCAGTACTTC
TRBV7-9	-	TRBJ2-3	TRBD2	CASGAGASTDTQYF	TGTGCCAGCGGGGCGGGAGCTAGCACAGATACGCAGTATTTT
TRBV12-3/TRBV12-4	few	TRBJ2-5	TRBD2	CASSLGGAIQETQYF	TGTGCCAGCAGTTTGGGAGGGGCGATCCAAGAGACCCAGTACTTC
TRBV9	few	TRBJ2-3	TRBD2	CASSVTSGGPSTDTQYF	TGTGCCAGCAGCGTGACTAGCGGGGGCCCCAGCACAGATACGCAGTATTTT